Detailed here is one T cell receptor (beta chain). The antigen is unknown. The sample belongs to a study of cytomegalovirus exposure and HLA in healthy donors. General study findings and limits: TCR beta chain V- and J-gene trimming was linked, in a later analysis, to a missense variant in DCLRE1C.

Vbeta (60) and Jbeta (13) primers were used in the PCR. The repertoire was sequenced with immunoSEQ multiplex PCR; TCRdb's copy has only in-frame clones and lacks some. The sample yields roughly 73,000 clones, of which the top ten take up about an eighth. The CDR3 is made up of 15 amino acids. CDR1 WSHSY and CDR2 SAAADI come from the germline V gene. Between the trimmed V and J ends, which lost 5 bases and 3 bases, there was a span of 16 bases. This receptor was identified in a middle-aged man in good health and CMV-seropositive. V usage is TRBV10-2 and J usage is TRBJ1-1; D is possibly TRBD1 (6 bases). The specimen sequenced was PBMCs. CDR3 nucleotides: TGCGCCAGCAGTCGACAGGCGTCTGTGTACACTGAAGCTTTCTTT. Its translation is CASSRQASVYTEAFF.